The subject of this entry is one TCR beta chain. There is no known antigen for this receptor. No quality values exist for individual bases; no much larger clone is one base distant. This record comes from a study of T cell responses to AZD1222 COVID-19 vaccine (dated by TCRdb to the early 2020s). Broadly, across the study: AZD1222 recipients with second doses at about 4 weeks or about 12 weeks were pooled, because spike-specific TCR depth and breadth did not differ between schedules. TCR sequencing covered approximately 230 trial participants: about 210 given two doses of AZD1222 and some 25 given two doses of MenACWY control vaccine. Trial participants were enrolled by age into subgroups of 18-55, 56-69 and 70-plus years, and about 150, 27 and 61 TCR-sequenced participants, respectively, were included in these subgroups. The paper as a whole reports these results and caveats: Participants were mostly white British, with more females than males. The authors suggested clonal diversity may have been underestimated. In the small 56-69-year group, the increase in depth fell short of significance, most likely because of low power. The whole spike protein was spanned by vaccine-associated CD4 TCRs, and dominant responses were seen in regions 160-218 and 743-854. Nearly half of unique spike-specific TCRs reportedly recognized epitopes outside regions mutated in the B.1.351 and B.1.1.7 variants. A significant rise in spike-specific TCR breadth and depth was observed after two AZD1222 doses relative to day 0 and relative to MenACWY recipients. Because no day 14 peak-response samples were available, repertoires were characterized only after the peak T cell response. Conclusions about previously exposed vaccinees are limited because only six or seven AZD1222 recipients were SARS-CoV-2 seropositive at baseline.

The CDR3 regions of human TCRbeta chains were analyzed by immunosequencing. The published analysis was carried out like this. TCRs in the repertoires were matched against a reference library of SARS-CoV-2-specific TCRs that had been generated with the MIRA antigen-specificity platform. Breadth was defined as the fraction of unique TCRs that were SARS-CoV-2-associated, and depth was defined as the fraction of total T cells that were SARS-CoV-2-associated. Using the MIRA data, each spike-specific TCR was assigned both to the spike region to which the TCR was reactive and to a CD4 or CD8 class. Log10-transformed breadth and depth values were compared by one-way ANOVA with Sidak's multiple comparisons tests. Entries here come from immuneACCESS through TCRdb and include only in-frame sequences with V and J called. Some clones fail to appear in such tables; in the studies checked, an unresolved V gene covers under half of the shortfall, and the cause of the remainder is unknown. V and J calls plus clone size are reproduced from that table; the DNA served to infer D and trimming. Counted in this sample were tens of thousands of clones; more than 70% of them appeared once. The top ten hold around 20% of the sample.

There are 13 amino acids in the CDR3, from cysteine to phenylalanine inclusive. CDR3 DNA only is kept here, 39 bases in frame from base 1. The germline V gene (reference sequence) specifies GTSNPN as CDR1 and SVGIG as CDR2. The junction shows trimming of 0 bases on V and 6 bases on J, plus 12 bases between the germline ends. The time point label, read with the paper, signifies: baseline before first vaccination. Vaccinee samples were obtained from the UK trials COV001 and COV002, which included a single-blind randomized controlled phase 2/3 trial of AZD1222 (ChAdOx1 nCoV-19) in healthy adults. For TCRbeta chain sequencing, PBMC samples from trial participants were taken at day 0 and at day 28 after the second dose.

The sequence is built from TRBV30 and TRBJ2-7; 5 matching bases give a weak D call of TRBD1. This TCR derives from an adult in good health. Here the sequenced sample was peripheral blood, taken on day 0 of AZD1222 vaccination. CDR3 protein: CAWSVARAVEQYF. The DNA reads TGTGCCTGGAGTGTAGCCAGGGCTGTCGAGCAGTACTTC.